This T cell receptor beta chain was found in a study of T cell repertoires in cytomegalovirus infection. Study in general: It was the public TCR beta signatures that indicated both CMV infection and matching HLA type.

Study results and caveats: The response measured ex vivo was dominated by TCR beta clonotypes (HLA-C-restricted and CMV-specific).

On this clonotype: The antigen is not known.

A single record per CDR3 protein comes from TCRdb applying MiXCR to the reads. The sample lists about 500,000 distinct CDR3 sequences, around 30% occurring once. The germline V gene has CDR1 MNHEY and CDR2 SVGEGT. J was trimmed by 4 bases and V by 9 bases; bases with no gene match: 9. This CDR3 contains 14 residues. The TCR comes from a human donor in good health (CMV status not recorded). Some clones in this sample may be carry-over from other donors' samples. The sequencing used cultured PBMCs, collected from culture after CMV antigen stimulation. The chain carries TRBV6-2 or TRBV6-3 and TRBJ2-5; TRBD2 aligns across 9 bases. CDR3 nucleotide sequence: TGTGCCAGTCTGGCGGGAGGGCTCTCAGAGACCCAGTACTTC. Translated: CASLAGGLSETQYF.